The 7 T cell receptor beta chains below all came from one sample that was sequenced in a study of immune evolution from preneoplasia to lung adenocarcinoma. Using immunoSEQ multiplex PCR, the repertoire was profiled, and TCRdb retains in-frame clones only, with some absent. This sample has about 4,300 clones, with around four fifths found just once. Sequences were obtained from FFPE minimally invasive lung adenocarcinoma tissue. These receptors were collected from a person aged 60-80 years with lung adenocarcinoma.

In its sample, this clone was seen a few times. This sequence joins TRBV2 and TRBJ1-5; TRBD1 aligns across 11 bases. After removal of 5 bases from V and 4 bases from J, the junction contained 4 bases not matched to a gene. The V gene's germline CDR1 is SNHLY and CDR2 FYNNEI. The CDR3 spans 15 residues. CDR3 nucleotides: TGTGCCAGCAGTTTGGGGACAGGGGGGAATCAGCCCCAGCATTTT. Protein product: CASSLGTGGNQPQHF.

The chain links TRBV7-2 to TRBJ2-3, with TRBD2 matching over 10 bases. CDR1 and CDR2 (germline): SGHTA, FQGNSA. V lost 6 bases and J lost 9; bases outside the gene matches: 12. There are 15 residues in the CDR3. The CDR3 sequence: CASSSLAGLSPTQYF. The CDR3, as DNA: TGTGCCAGCAGTTCACTAGCGGGACTGTCCCCGACGCAGTATTTT.

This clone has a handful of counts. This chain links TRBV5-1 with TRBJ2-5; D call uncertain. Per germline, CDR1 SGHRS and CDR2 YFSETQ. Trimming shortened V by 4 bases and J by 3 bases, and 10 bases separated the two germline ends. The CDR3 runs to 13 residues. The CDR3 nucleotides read TGCGCCAGCAGCCCAGTGGGAAAAGAGACCCAGTACTTC. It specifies CASSPVGKETQYF.

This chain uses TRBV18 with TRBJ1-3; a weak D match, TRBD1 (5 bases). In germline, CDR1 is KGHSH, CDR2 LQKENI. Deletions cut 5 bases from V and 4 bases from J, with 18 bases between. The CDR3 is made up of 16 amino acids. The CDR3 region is CASSSAVTGSGNTIYF. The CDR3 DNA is TGTGCCAGCTCATCGGCGGTTACAGGATCCGGAAACACCATATATTTT.

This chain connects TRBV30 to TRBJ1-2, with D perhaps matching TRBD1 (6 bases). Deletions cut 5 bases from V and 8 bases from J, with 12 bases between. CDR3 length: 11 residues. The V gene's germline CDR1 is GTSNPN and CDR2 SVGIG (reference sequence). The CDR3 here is CAWGGTDGYTF. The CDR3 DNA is TGTGCCTGGGGGGGCACCGACGGCTACACCTTC.

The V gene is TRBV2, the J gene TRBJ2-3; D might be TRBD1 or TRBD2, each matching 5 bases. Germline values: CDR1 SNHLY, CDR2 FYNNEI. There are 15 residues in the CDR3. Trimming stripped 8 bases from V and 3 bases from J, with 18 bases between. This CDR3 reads CASSRTSVATDTQYF. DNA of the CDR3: TGTGCCAGCTCGAGGACAAGTGTAGCGACAGATACGCAGTATTTT.

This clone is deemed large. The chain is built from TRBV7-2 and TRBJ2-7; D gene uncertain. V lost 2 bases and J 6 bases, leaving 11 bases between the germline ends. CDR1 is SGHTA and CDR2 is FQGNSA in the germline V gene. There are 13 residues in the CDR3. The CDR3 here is CASSLWLVGEQYF. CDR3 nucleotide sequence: TGTGCCAGCAGCTTATGGCTAGTTGGCGAGCAGTACTTC.